A single sample gave rise to the 20 T cell receptor beta chains below, sequenced in a study of T cells in Graves' hyperthyroidism and ophthalmopathy. RNA transcripts were the template for amplifying TCR beta CDR3 regions. Researchers ran a first-round RT-PCR on the TCR CDR3 using the HTBI primer set. Using its own MiXCR run on the multiplex PCR reads, TCRdb lists one record per CDR3 protein. The table has about 560,000 distinct CDR3 sequences, 15% to 19% seen once. Sequencing input: blood. These receptors came from a woman in her 30s with Graves' hyperthyroidism.

J is TRBJ2-3 and V is TRBV5-6, with D unclear. V was clipped by 2 bases and J by 4 bases, with 14 bases between them. In germline, CDR1 is SGHDT, CDR2 YYEEEE. This CDR3 comprises 15 residues. In DNA, the CDR3 is TGTGCCAGCAGCTTCCTCTACAAAATGGCAGATACGCAGTATTTT. This sequence encodes CASSFLYKMADTQYF.

The V gene is TRBV2, the J gene TRBJ2-1, with 8 nucleotides matching TRBD2. V gave up 6 bases and J gave up 2 bases; unmatched junction bases: 9. The CDR3 runs to 16 residues. CDR1 and CDR2 from the germline V gene are SNHLY and FYNNEI. In DNA form, the CDR3 reads TGTGCCAGCAGGGGTACTAGCGGAGCCACCTACAATGAGCAGTTCTTC. Its translation: CASRGTSGATYNEQFF.

This clonotype was detected ten times or more. The chain carries TRBV6-1 and TRBJ2-7, with 7 bases that match TRBD1. Germline V gene data show CDR1 as MNHNS and CDR2 as SASEGT. Unmatched junction bases numbered 2, after V lost 3 bases and J lost 6 bases. The CDR3 has 12 residues. The CDR3 DNA follows: TGTGCCAGCAGTGAGACAGGGAGCGAGCAGTACTTC. Amino acid sequence: CASSETGSEQYF.

This clonotype was counted ten times or more. The chain couples TRBV3-1 to TRBJ1-2; D perhaps matches TRBD1 (6 bases). Per the germline V gene, CDR1 is LGHDT and CDR2 is YNNKEL (reference sequence). The ends were cut back, 0 bases at V and 0 bases at J, with 14 bases in the middle. This CDR3 is 17 amino acids long. The CDR3 DNA is TGTGCCAGCAGCCAAGAGGCAAACAGGGCTTCTAACTATGGCTACACCTTC. Amino acids: CASSQEANRASNYGYTF.

The chain links TRBV7-9 to TRBJ1-1; D is unclear. In germline, CDR1 is SEHNR, CDR2 FQNEAQ (reference sequence). The CDR3 has 15 residues. V lost 1 base, J lost 1 base, and 10 bases lay in between. The CDR3 sequence is CASSLDATWNTEAFF. CDR3 bases: TGTGCCAGCAGCTTAGATGCAACTTGGAACACTGAAGCTTTCTTT.

This clonotype was detected many times. The gene calls are TRBV7-2 and TRBJ1-5; D not certain. V was clipped by 0 bases and J by 4 bases, with 4 bases between them. This CDR3 has 13 residues. Germline V CDR1 and CDR2: SGHTA, FQGNSA. The CDR3 DNA reads as TGTGCCAGCAGCTTAGCCGAGAATCAGCCCCAGCATTTT. Encoded protein: CASSLAENQPQHF.

In this sample, this clonotype turned up many times. The chain employs TRBV28 and TRBJ2-7; unclear D gene. The CDR3 loop spans 14 amino acids. Germline values: CDR1 MDHEN, CDR2 SYDVKM. The V end lost 5 bases, the J end lost 1 base, and 12 bases lay between the germline ends. CDR3 sequence (DNA): TGTGCCAGCAGTCCCCTACCGACTTCCTACGAGCAGTACTTC. Translated: CASSPLPTSYEQYF.

This clonotype came up many times. The J gene is TRBJ2-7, the V gene TRBV20-1; 10 bases line up with TRBD2. The V and J ends lost 2 bases and 2 bases, in that order; junction bases with no gene match: 6. Germline CDR1 is DFQATT and CDR2 is SNEGSKA (reference sequence). CDR3 size: 15 residues. The CDR3 spells CSARLGTSVAYEQYF. CDR3 DNA: TGCAGTGCTAGATTAGGGACTAGCGTCGCCTACGAGCAGTACTTC.

The V call is TRBV6-2 or TRBV6-3, the J call TRBJ2-7, with 7 bases identical to TRBD2. The CDR3 runs 12 residues. CDR1 and CDR2 from the germline V gene are MNHEY and SVGEGT. V lost 8 bases, J lost 6 bases, and 7 bases stayed unmatched. The CDR3 region has the DNA TGTGCCAGCCATGGACTAGTCCGCGAGCAGTACTTC. It is translated as CASHGLVREQYF.

CDR3 sequence (DNA): TGTGCCACCAGTGCAAGGGCAGACTCTTTCTCTGGAAACACCATATATTTT. As protein: CATSARADSFSGNTIYF. The chain is built from TRBV24-1 and TRBJ1-3; unclear D gene. Germline lookup yields CDR1 KGHDR and CDR2 SFDVKD. This CDR3 has 17 amino acids. Trimming stripped 5 bases from V and 0 bases from J, with 16 bases between.

This clonotype has a count of ten or more. The CDR3 DNA reads TGTGCCAGCAGCCTTGATCCCGGACTAGTTCGCGAGCAGTACTTC. This sequence encodes CASSLDPGLVREQYF. The rearrangement links TRBV12-3 or TRBV12-4 to TRBJ2-7; 7 bases align to TRBD2. With 6 bases clipped from V and 6 bases from J, the junction kept 14 bases outside the gene matches. The CDR3 extends over 15 amino acids.

At least ten counts were recorded for this clonotype. The chain uses TRBV27 and TRBJ2-7; D possibly corresponds to TRBD2 (6 bases). The CDR3 contains 15 residues. The V gene's germline CDR1 is MNHEY and CDR2 SMNVEV (reference sequence). V gave up 7 bases and J gave up 3 bases, with 19 bases separating them. CDR3 in DNA: TGTGCCAGCAACCCCGGTGGGGGGAGACACTACGAGCAGTACTTC. This gives the protein CASNPGGGRHYEQYF.

This clonotype was detected a few times. The chain carries TRBV20-1 and TRBJ1-4, with 9 nucleotides matching TRBD1. Germline V CDR1 and CDR2: DFQATT, SNEGSKA (reference sequence). Germline trimming cut 6 bases from V and 8 bases from J; bases unmatched to any gene: 13. The CDR3 has 15 residues. The CDR3 here is CSATTGGEGGEKLFF. DNA for the CDR3: TGCAGTGCAACTACAGGGGGCGAGGGTGGAGAAAAACTGTTTTTT.

This rearrangement joins TRBV5-1 to TRBJ2-1, with TRBD2 as a possible D gene (6 bases). Trimming took off 0 bases at V and 0 bases at J, with 16 bases between the two ends. The length of the CDR3 is 18 residues. CDR1 is SGHRS and CDR2 is YFSETQ in the germline V gene. The CDR3 DNA is TGCGCCAGCAGCTTGGCCCAGGATAGCGGCTCCTCCTACAATGAGCAGTTCTTC. Translation gives CASSLAQDSGSSYNEQFF.

The table lists this clonotype with a few counts. The rearrangement joins TRBV20-1 to TRBJ2-1, with 11 bases matching TRBD2. Germline trimming cut 5 bases from V and 7 bases from J; bases unmatched to any gene: 7. This CDR3 spans 14 amino acids. Germline values: CDR1 DFQATT, CDR2 SNEGSKA (reference sequence). The CDR3 here is CSALISGRGNEQFF. DNA for the CDR3: TGCAGTGCTCTTATTAGCGGGAGGGGGAATGAGCAGTTCTTC.

This clonotype was seen many times. This chain links TRBV28 with TRBJ2-3, with TRBD2 identical over 9 bases. This CDR3 contains 18 residues. The V gene end was trimmed by 5 bases and the J gene end by 3 bases; junction bases not matched to a gene: 15. CDR1 is MDHEN and CDR2 is SYDVKM in the germline V gene. CDR3 sequence: CASSLLIAGALVTDTQYF. As DNA, the CDR3 is TGTGCCAGCAGTCTCCTCATAGCGGGAGCCTTGGTTACAGATACGCAGTATTTT.

This clonotype was counted between two and nine times. The rearrangement joins TRBV6-1 to TRBJ2-7; D call uncertain. V shed 5 bases and J shed 6 bases, with 14 bases lying between them. CDR3 size: 13 residues. Looked up from germline, CDR1 is MNHNS and CDR2 is SASEGT. CDR3: CASSFTGQTEQYF. The CDR3 nucleotides read TGTGCCAGCAGTTTTACCGGTCAAACCGAGCAGTACTTC.

This clonotype showed up many times. The CDR3 protein is CASSLDPGNEKLFF. Here the CDR3 DNA reads TGTGCCAGCAGCTTAGATCCTGGTAATGAAAAACTGTTTTTT. The rearrangement links TRBV7-6 to TRBJ1-4; D call uncertain. The CDR3 is made up of 14 amino acids. Trimming took off 1 base at V and 4 bases at J, with 7 bases between the two ends. Germline-derived CDR1 and CDR2 are SGHVS and FNYEAQ.

This clonotype was found many times. The chain recombines TRBV5-1 with TRBJ1-3, with 10 bases that match TRBD1. The length of the CDR3 is 19 residues. CDR1 is SGHRS, CDR2 YFSETQ, per germline. Unmatched junction bases numbered 13, after V lost 4 bases and J lost 0 bases. For the CDR3, the DNA is TGCGCCAGCAGCCCAAGGACAGGGGGTACCTTATTCTCTGGAAACACCATATATTTT. Its translation: CASSPRTGGTLFSGNTIYF.

This clonotype was recorded a few times. This chain uses TRBV9 with TRBJ2-7; weak D call: TRBD2 (6 bases). The CDR3 is 14 residues long. V was clipped by 4 bases and J by 3 bases, with 14 bases between them. The germline gives CDR1 SGDLS, CDR2 YYNGEE. This chain's CDR3 is CASSNRDGGYEQYF. The CDR3 region has the DNA TGTGCCAGCAGCAACCGGGACGGGGGCTACGAGCAGTACTTC.